Listed below are T cell receptor beta chains from one sample, sequenced in a study of shared clonotypes between healthy human individuals. Here immunoSEQ multiplex PCR was the method, and the copy in TCRdb shows in-frame clones only, minus some. The data hold about half a million clones, with approximately 84% observed a single time. Sequenced input: PBMCs. The source is a woman aged 40 to 55 in good health. Some clones in this sample may be carry-over from other donors' samples. Each CDR3 is given with its conserved first and last residue. The order of the fields is D gene, V gene, clone size, J gene, CDR3 DNA, CDR3 protein. The D gene is left open where the match is weak. The size entry is marked missing in some rows and otherwise reads once, few, many or a size class.

>.|TRBV5-1|.|TRBJ1-1
TGCGCCAGCAGCCTCCGGGGGCAAACTGAAGCTTTCTTT
CASSLRGQTEAFF
>.|TRBV5-4|.|TRBJ1-1
TGTGCCAGCAGCTTGGATCCGGGGGACCAGAACACTGAAGCTTTCTTT
CASSLDPGDQNTEAFF
>.|TRBV5-1|.|TRBJ2-2
TGCGCCAGCAGCTTTGGCAACACCGGGGAGCTGTTTTTT
CASSFGNTGELFF
>TRBD1|TRBV11-2|.|TRBJ2-1
TGTGCCAGCAGCTTTCGACAGGGGTCGGATGAGCAGTTCTTC
CASSFRQGSDEQFF
>.|TRBV7-9|.|TRBJ2-7
TGTGCCAGCAGCTTAGAGTCTAGCCGCGAGCAGTACTTC
CASSLESSREQYF
>.|TRBV18|many|TRBJ1-1
TGTGCCAGCTCTCACGGGGACACTGAAGCTTTCTTT
CASSHGDTEAFF
>TRBD1|TRBV11-2|few|TRBJ2-5
TGTGCCAGCAGCTTAGGTGCAGGGGGCAAGGAGACCCAGTACTTC
CASSLGAGGKETQYF
>.|TRBV9|.|TRBJ2-7
TGTGCCAGCAGCCCCGCCGGGGGACGCTCCTACGAGCAGTACTTC
CASSPAGGRSYEQYF
>.|TRBV29-1|.|TRBJ1-1
TGCAGCGTCACAGTATGGTTAGACACTGAGGCTTTCTTT
CSVTVWLDTEAFF
>.|TRBV11-3|.|TRBJ2-5
TGTGCCAGCAGCCATGACATTGACGGGACCCAGTACTTC
CASSHDIDGTQYF
>TRBD2|TRBV5-4|.|TRBJ2-1
TGTGCCAGCAGCTCACCGGGACTAGATAATGAGCAGTTCTTC
CASSSPGLDNEQFF
>.|TRBV18|.|TRBJ2-1
TGTGCCAGCTCACTTACGACAGGTTTCAACAATGAGCAGTTCTTC
CASSLTTGFNNEQFF
>.|TRBV7-3|few|TRBJ1-1
TGTGCCAGCAGGTCCACACTTAACACTGAAGCTTTCTTT
CASRSTLNTEAFF
>TRBD1|TRBV29-1|.|TRBJ1-3
TGCAGCTACACAGGGGCCGGAAACACCATATATTTT
CSYTGAGNTIYF
>.|TRBV7-9|.|TRBJ2-1
TGTGCCAGCCCCAATGAGCAGTTCTTC
CASPNEQFF
>TRBD2|TRBV7-9|once|TRBJ2-1
TGTGCCAGCAGCTTAATTAGCGGGGAGGGTATTGAGCAGTTCTTC
CASSLISGEGIEQFF